This TCR beta chain was found in a study of post-analysis software for immune sequencing data. Study overall: Included courses were relapsing-remitting and secondary progressive multiple sclerosis; progressive-relapsing multiple sclerosis was also included. Study-wide results and limits: Normalized Chao1 diversity in multiple sclerosis patients fell significantly below that of controls. Pronounced co-clustering by F measure was evident among identically batched samples. Among roughly five TRBV segments more frequent in patients than controls were TRBV5-6, TRBV5-1 and TRBV20-1.

Deletions cut 2 bases from V and 8 bases from J, with 19 bases between. The CDR3 contains 16 residues. Germline V CDR1 and CDR2: SEHNR, FQNEAQ (reference sequence). Concerning this clonotype: Its matching antigen is unknown.

TCR beta cDNA libraries had unique molecular identifiers. TCRdb ran MiXCR on the PCR reads and lists one entry per CDR3 protein. The sample has 750,000 to 950,000 distinct CDR3 sequences; 46% are singletons. Sequencing input: blood. This receptor was identified in a girl aged 5 to 17 with multiple sclerosis. This chain links TRBV7-9 with TRBJ2-1; D possibly corresponds to TRBD2 (6 bases). The CDR3 DNA is TGTGCCAGCAGCTTACTTAACGGGAGCCGATATTATGAGCAGTTCTTC. This codes for CASSLLNGSRYYEQFF.